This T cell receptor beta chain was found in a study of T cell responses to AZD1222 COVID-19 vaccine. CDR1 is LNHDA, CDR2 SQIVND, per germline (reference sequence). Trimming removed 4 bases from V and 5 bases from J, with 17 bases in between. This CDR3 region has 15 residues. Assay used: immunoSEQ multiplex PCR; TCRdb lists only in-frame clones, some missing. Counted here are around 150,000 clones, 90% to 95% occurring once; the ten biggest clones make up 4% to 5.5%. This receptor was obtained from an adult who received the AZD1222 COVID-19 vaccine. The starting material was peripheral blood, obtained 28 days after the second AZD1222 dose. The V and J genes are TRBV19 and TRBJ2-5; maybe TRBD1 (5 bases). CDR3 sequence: CASSKGRQGYETQYF. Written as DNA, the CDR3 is TGTGCCAGTAGTAAGGGTCGGCAGGGATACGAGACCCAGTACTTC.